A single sample is the source of the 9 T cell receptor beta chains below, sequenced in a study of T-cell memory formation after mild COVID-19. TCRdb analysed the 5' RACE reads with MiXCR anew, one entry per CDR3 protein. This table has 400,000 to 450,000 distinct CDR3 sequences, about a sixth appearing once. The source material was PBMCs or a T cell subset sorted from them (not recorded which). The receptors were sampled from a man aged 18 to 35 who had mild COVID-19 (a few samples of this study predate the infection). Cell type and time point are not known.

This clonotype appeared a few times. This sequence joins TRBV5-6 and TRBJ2-3; unclear D gene. This CDR3 spans 14 amino acids. Trimming stripped 0 bases from V and 2 bases from J, with 7 bases between. Germline V lookup: CDR1 SGHDT, CDR2 YYEEEE. DNA for the CDR3: TGTGCCAGCAGCTTGGTTCCGGCCACAGATACGCAGTATTTT. Its translation is CASSLVPATDTQYF.

V is TRBV7-8 and J is TRBJ1-1, with a tentative D call TRBD1 (6 bases). Trimming shortened V by 1 base and J by 11 bases, and 20 bases separated the two germline ends. The germline CDR1 and CDR2 sequences are SGHVS and FQNEAQ. This CDR3 has 15 residues. This CDR3 reads CASSLGRSSQGRAFF. The CDR3, as DNA: TGTGCCAGCAGCTTAGGAAGGTCTAGCCAGGGGAGGGCTTTCTTT.

The rearrangement joins TRBV10-3 to TRBJ2-7; perhaps TRBD2 as D (6 bases). The CDR3 totals 12 residues. Germline CDR1 and CDR2: ENHRY and SYGVKD. The ends were cut back, 9 bases at V and 4 bases at J, with 13 bases in the middle. The CDR3 DNA reads TGTGCCATTAGCGCGGGGTCATACGAGCAGTACGTC. Translated: CAISAGSYEQYV.

Comments on this clonotype: One end of the junction is discordant with germline, which a read error may explain. The chain has TRBV5-1 and TRBJ2-2, with D perhaps TRBD1 or TRBD2 (5 bases each). This CDR3 contains 11 residues. The V gene's germline CDR1 is SGHRS and CDR2 YFSETQ. This chain's CDR3 is CASSLAGDLFF. Here the CDR3 DNA reads TGCGCCAGCAGCCTGGCCGGGGACCTGTTTTTT.

This clonotype was detected a few times. V usage is TRBV7-3 and J usage is TRBJ2-1; TRBD1 agrees at 12 bases. The CDR3 loop spans 15 amino acids. Germline V gives CDR1 SGHTA, CDR2 FQGTGA. The J segment lost 9 bases and the V segment lost 4 bases, leaving 7 bases of the junction unmatched. As DNA, the CDR3 is TGTGCCAGCAGCTCGGGACAGGGGGCGTTTAGTGAGCAGTTCTTC. It is translated as CASSSGQGAFSEQFF.

This clonotype was found a few times. This chain links TRBV3-1 with TRBJ1-6, with 7 nucleotides matching TRBD1. The CDR3 contains 18 residues. Germline-derived CDR1 and CDR2 are LGHDT and YNNKEL (reference sequence). J lost 0 bases, V lost 1 base, and 6 bases had no gene match. CDR3 DNA sequence: TGTGCCAGCAGCCAAGTTTCAGGGGGTAGCTCCTATAATTCACCCCTCCACTTT. Protein: CASSQVSGGSSYNSPLHF.

This clonotype was counted a few times. This chain uses TRBV5-1 with TRBJ2-6; TRBD1 matches at 8 bases. After removal of 4 bases from V and 3 bases from J, the junction contained 3 bases not matched to a gene. Germline-derived CDR1 and CDR2 are SGHRS and YFSETQ. CDR3 length equals 15 residues. Here the CDR3 reads CASSLQGGGANVLTF. CDR3 bases: TGCGCCAGCAGCCTACAGGGGGGTGGGGCCAACGTCCTGACTTTC.

This clonotype was recorded a few times. The gene calls are TRBV7-9 and TRBJ2-3; 8 nucleotides align to TRBD1. Germline V CDR1 and CDR2: SEHNR, FQNEAQ (reference sequence). The CDR3 has 17 residues. V shed 5 bases and J 4 bases; nucleotides not matched to a gene: 14. CDR3 nucleotide sequence: TGTGCCAGCAGCGTGAGAGACAGGGGTGACTATGCAGATACGCAGTATTTT. This translates into CASSVRDRGDYADTQYF.

This clonotype was counted between two and nine times. The chain recombines TRBV12-3 or TRBV12-4 with TRBJ2-5; a possible D gene is TRBD2 (6 bases). The CDR3 runs to 13 residues. Between the trimmed V and J ends, which lost 7 bases and 5 bases, there was a span of 14 bases. The CDR3 nucleotides are TGTGCCAGCACCGCGGGGTGGTATGAGACCCAGTACTTC. It specifies CASTAGWYETQYF.